Listed below are T cell receptor beta chains from one sample, sequenced in a study of spatial heterogeneity in lung cancer. TCRdb itself ran the 5' RACE reads through MiXCR, one entry per CDR3 protein. Of 40,000 to 50,000 distinct CDR3 sequences listed, around 13% are singletons. The material sequenced was PBMCs, taken at surgery. The origin of the receptors is a male donor with early-stage non-small cell lung cancer. The conserved cysteine and the conserved F or W are not part of the CDR3 here. Expanded clones are given a class, and other clones once, few, many or no size at all.

>TRBV20-1|NA|12
SARESARAYEQY
>TRBV18|NA|11
ASSPEVEETQY
>TRBV15|NA|14
ATSRPSVPGPAEQY
>TRBV6-2/TRBV6-3|NA|11
ASGKAQTARAF
>TRBV10-3|NA|12
AISLAGGPGEQY
>TRBV6-1|NA|12
ASSEDLTRETQY
>TRBV7-2|few|11
ASSFDRGYEQY
>TRBV9|many|14
ASSANPGGGDEKLF
>TRBV20-1|few|11
SAFLEGTDTQY
>TRBV6-2/TRBV6-3|few|13
ASSLTSGAYNEQF
>TRBV6-1|NA|12
AGSPSATNEKLF
>TRBV5-6|few|13
ASSPSSNAYTEAF
>TRBV19|many|12
ASRLSGGNQPQH
>TRBV7-2|few|12
ASSPGLATDTQY
>TRBV20-1|few|9
SASPDYGYT
>TRBV7-2|many|13
ASSLVGGRGDTQY
>TRBV3-1|NA|13
ASSQDFGDLTEAF
>TRBV5-4|few|13
ASSLLTGTGETQY
>TRBV4-1|few|15
ASSQRGLAGSTDTQY
>TRBV5-1|many|11
ASSSTGSDTQY
>TRBV2|few|11
ASSESHTGELF
>TRBV5-4|NA|12
ASSLKEGTDTQY
>TRBV11-2|many|12
ASRRTISYNEQF
>TRBV6-5|few|11
ASSRGPGQPQH
>TRBV3-1|many|11
ASSQGAGSEAF